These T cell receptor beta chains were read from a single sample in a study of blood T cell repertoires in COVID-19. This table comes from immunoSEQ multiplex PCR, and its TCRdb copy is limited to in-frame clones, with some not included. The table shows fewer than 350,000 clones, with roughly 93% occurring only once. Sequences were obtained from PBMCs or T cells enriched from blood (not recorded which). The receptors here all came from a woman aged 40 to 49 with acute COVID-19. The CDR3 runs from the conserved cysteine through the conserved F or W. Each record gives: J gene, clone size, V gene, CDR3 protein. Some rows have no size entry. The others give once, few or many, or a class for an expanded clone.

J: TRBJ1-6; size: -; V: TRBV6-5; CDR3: CASSLTYSPYNSPLHF
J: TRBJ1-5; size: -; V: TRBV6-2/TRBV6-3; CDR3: CASSYEGENDQPQHF
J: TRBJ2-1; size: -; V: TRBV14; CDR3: CASSQEIGLVSNEQFF
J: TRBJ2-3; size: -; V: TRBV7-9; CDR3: CASSFSRSTDTQYF
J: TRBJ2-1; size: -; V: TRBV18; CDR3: CASSPGTSGYNEQFF
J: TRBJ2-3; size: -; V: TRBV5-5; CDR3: CASSNGDSLDTQYF
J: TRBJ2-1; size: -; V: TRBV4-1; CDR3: CASSQGELAFYNEQFF
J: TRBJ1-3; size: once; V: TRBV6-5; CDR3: CASSYSGSSGNTIYF
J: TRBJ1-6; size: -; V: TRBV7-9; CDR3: CASSLRSGSNSPLHF
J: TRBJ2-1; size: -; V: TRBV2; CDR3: CASSRLSSDEQFF
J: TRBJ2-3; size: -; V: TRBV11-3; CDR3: CASSLTGTSTDTQYF
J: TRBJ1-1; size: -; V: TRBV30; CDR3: CAWSRTAEAFF
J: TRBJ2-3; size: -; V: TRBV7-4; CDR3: CASSTNRGDTQYF
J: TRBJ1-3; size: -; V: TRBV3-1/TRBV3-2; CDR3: CASSPNRAGNTIYF
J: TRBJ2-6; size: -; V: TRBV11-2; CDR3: CASNRVPGANVLTF
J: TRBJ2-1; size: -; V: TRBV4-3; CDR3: CASSQEAHYNEQFF